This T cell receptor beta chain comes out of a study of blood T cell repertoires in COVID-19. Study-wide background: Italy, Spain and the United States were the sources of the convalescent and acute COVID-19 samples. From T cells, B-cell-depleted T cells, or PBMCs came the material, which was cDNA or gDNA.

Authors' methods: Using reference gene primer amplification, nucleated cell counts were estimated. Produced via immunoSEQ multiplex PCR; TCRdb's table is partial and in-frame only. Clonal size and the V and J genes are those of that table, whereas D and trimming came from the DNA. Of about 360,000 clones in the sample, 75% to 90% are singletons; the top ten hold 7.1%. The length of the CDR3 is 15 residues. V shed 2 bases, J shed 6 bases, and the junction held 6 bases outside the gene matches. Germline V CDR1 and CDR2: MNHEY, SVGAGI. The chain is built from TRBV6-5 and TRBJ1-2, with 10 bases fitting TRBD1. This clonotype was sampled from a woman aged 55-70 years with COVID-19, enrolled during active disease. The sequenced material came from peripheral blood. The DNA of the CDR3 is TGTGCCAGCAGTTACCGACGACAGGGGGCAAATGGCTACACCTTC. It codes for CASSYRRQGANGYTF.